The TCR beta chain under discussion was sequenced for a study of post-analysis software for immune sequencing data. Background on the study: Progressive-relapsing, secondary progressive and relapsing-remitting multiple sclerosis were among the disease courses included. Whole-study results and caveats: Compared against controls, patients with multiple sclerosis displayed significantly lower normalized Chao1 diversity. Higher frequency in patients than in controls was seen for about 5 TRBV segments, with TRBV5-6, TRBV5-1 and TRBV20-1 among them.

As to this clonotype: Antigen specificity is unknown.

The CDR3 is 13 amino acids. V was cut by 2 bases and J by 2 bases, with 7 bases left in between. cDNA libraries for TCR beta contained unique molecular identifiers. Input populations of about 1 to 11 million T cells gave rise to approximately 480,000 cDNA molecules. TCRdb reprocessed the PCR reads via MiXCR and lists one record per CDR3 protein. The sample has roughly 800,000 distinct CDR3 sequences; more than 45% are singletons. This TCR derives from a girl aged 5-17 years with multiple sclerosis. The sequencing sample was made of blood. The J gene is TRBJ2-7, the V gene TRBV12-3 or TRBV12-4, with unresolved D. The CDR3 protein is CASSLIQPYEQYF. DNA of the CDR3: TGTGCCAGCAGTTTAATCCAGCCCTACGAGCAGTACTTC.